These 17 T cell receptor beta chains originate from one sample sequenced in a study of cytomegalovirus exposure and HLA in healthy donors. Amplification used 60 Vbeta primers and 13 Jbeta primers. The data were produced by immunoSEQ multiplex PCR, yet TCRdb's version contains in-frame clones alone and is incomplete. Among 95,000 to 100,000 clones listed, 77% were seen once. The material sequenced was PBMCs. Receptor source: a female donor in good health and CMV-seronegative.

CDR3 protein: CASAATGGSAPYGYTF. The CDR3 coding sequence is TGTGCCAGCGCGGCGACAGGGGGGTCCGCTCCGTATGGCTACACCTTC. This chain connects TRBV9 to TRBJ1-2; 9 bases align to TRBD1. The length of the CDR3 is 16 residues. CDR1 and CDR2 (germline): SGDLS, YYNGEE. The V gene end was trimmed by 7 bases and the J gene end by 5 bases; junction bases not matched to a gene: 15.

The chain joins TRBV11-3 to TRBJ2-2; TRBD2 aligns across 8 bases. The V gene's germline CDR1 is SGHNT and CDR2 YENEEA. The ends lost 5 bases at V and 4 bases at J; junction bases unmatched: 6. The CDR3 runs 15 residues. CDR3 coding DNA: TGTGCCAGCAGCGCCGGGGGGGGTCCCACCGGGGAGCTGTTTTTT. It is translated as CASSAGGGPTGELFF.

V gene TRBV7-2 combines with J gene TRBJ1-2; D gene uncertain. In germline, CDR1 is SGHTA, CDR2 FQGNSA. The CDR3 is 16 amino acids. Trimming took 3 bases from V and 4 from J, leaving 18 bases between them. CDR3 residues: CASSLSGQLFGYGYTF. For the CDR3, the DNA is TGTGCCAGCAGCTTGTCGGGTCAGCTTTTCGGCTATGGCTACACCTTC.

With regard to this clone: The same CDR3 can be traced to other DNA sequences in this sample. V and J are TRBV11-2 and TRBJ2-1, with a tentative D call TRBD2 (6 bases). Germline V gene data show CDR1 as SGHAT and CDR2 as FQNNGV. The CDR3 has 13 residues. Trimming removed 3 bases at V and 10 bases at J, with 13 bases between. This chain's CDR3 is CASSFLGGNEQFF. Here the CDR3 DNA reads TGTGCCAGCAGCTTCCTCGGGGGAAACGAGCAGTTCTTC.

The CDR3 DNA reads TGTGCCAGCAGCCCTCAAGGGGGCCCGGATGAGCAGTTCTTC. Translating it yields CASSPQGGPDEQFF. The rearrangement joins TRBV7-3 to TRBJ2-1, with TRBD1 identical over 7 bases. V trimming: 5 bases; J trimming: 8 bases; junction bases outside the gene matches: 9. Germline V gene lookup returns CDR1 SGHTA and CDR2 FQGTGA. The CDR3 covers 14 residues.

The gene calls are TRBV7-9 and TRBJ1-1; 7 nucleotides agree with TRBD1. With V trimmed by 8 bases and J by 8 bases, 11 bases remained unmatched. The length of the CDR3 is 13 residues. Germline V gene lookup returns CDR1 SEHNR and CDR2 FQNEAQ (reference sequence). CDR3 loop: CASGNPAQGEAFF. DNA for the CDR3: TGTGCCAGCGGGAACCCCGCACAGGGGGAAGCTTTCTTT.

By share, this clone ranks as medium-sized (0.01 to 0.1%). The chain carries TRBV11-2 and TRBJ1-2; the match to TRBD1 covers 10 bases. CDR1 SGHAT and CDR2 FQNNGV come from the germline V gene. V trimming: 3 bases; J trimming: 5 bases; junction bases outside the gene matches: 3. CDR3 length: 14 amino acids. CDR3 in DNA: TGTGCCAGCAGCTTGGGACAGGGGTGGTATGGCTACACCTTC. This translates into CASSLGQGWYGYTF.

The V and J genes are TRBV13 and TRBJ1-4, with D maybe TRBD1 (6 bases). This CDR3 has 16 residues. The germline V gene encodes CDR1 PRHDT and CDR2 FYEKMQ (reference sequence). The V end was cut by 0 bases, the J end by 0 bases, with 8 bases between. The CDR3 nucleotides are TGTGCCAGCAGCTTAGGGGACAGCGCAACTAATGAAAAACTGTTTTTT. Protein product: CASSLGDSATNEKLFF.

The chain is built from TRBV7-8 and TRBJ1-5; a weak D match, TRBD1 (5 bases). Germline loops: CDR1 SGHVS, CDR2 FQNEAQ. CDR3 length: 13 amino acids. The germline V and J ends were trimmed by 4 bases and 4 bases, with 8 bases remaining between them. The CDR3 reads CASSSYRNQPQHF. Written as DNA, the CDR3 is TGTGCCAGCAGCTCATACAGGAATCAGCCCCAGCATTTT.

This clone has a handful of counts. The chain carries TRBV6-5 and TRBJ1-2; no clear D gene. V was clipped by 5 bases and J by 7 bases, with 14 bases between them. CDR1 is MNHEY, CDR2 SVGAGI, per germline. The CDR3 runs 13 residues. The CDR3 here is CASSEAKKVGYTF. In DNA, the CDR3 is TGTGCCAGCAGTGAGGCGAAAAAGGTTGGCTACACCTTC.

The V call is TRBV21-1, the J call TRBJ2-5; no check of the table's D call, TRBD2, against the DNA was made. TRBV21-1 represents a pseudogene. The CDR3 loop spans 17 amino acids. CDR3 DNA: TGTGCCAGCAGCAAATCCGGGTTCCCGGGACTAGCGGGAGAGGAGTACTTC. This sequence encodes CASSKSGFPGLAGEEYF.

The chain employs TRBV29-1 and TRBJ1-2; TRBD1 matches 8 bases. V was pared by 4 bases and J by 8 bases, with 6 bases of the junction left unmatched. Looked up from germline, CDR1 is SQVTM and CDR2 is ANQGSEA. The CDR3 spans 12 residues. The CDR3 is CSVVQGAGGYTF. The CDR3 region has the DNA TGCAGCGTTGTGCAGGGGGCCGGAGGCTACACCTTC.

J is TRBJ2-3 and V is TRBV5-1, with 13 nucleotides matching TRBD2. The length of the CDR3 is 16 residues. Per germline, CDR1 SGHRS and CDR2 YFSETQ. The junction had 1 base not matched to a gene; V was cut back by 3 bases and J by 0 bases. This CDR3 is CASSSTSGRSTDTQYF. The CDR3 DNA reads TGCGCCAGCAGCTCGACTAGCGGGAGGAGCACAGATACGCAGTATTTT. The full variable domain, in which reference TRBV5-1 and TRBJ2-3 provide the parts outside the CDR3, is KAGVTQTPRYLIKTRGQQVTLSCSPISGHRSVSWYQQTPGQGLQFLFEYFSETQRNKGNFPGRFSGRQFSNSRSEMNVSTLELGDSALYLCASSSTSGRSTDTQYFGPGTRLTVL.

The table lists this clone with many counts. J is TRBJ2-2 and V is TRBV9; TRBD2 agrees at 7 bases. Trimming removed 5 bases from V and 2 bases from J; junction bases left unmatched: 6. CDR1 is SGDLS and CDR2 is YYNGEE in the germline V gene. CDR3 length: 15 residues. The CDR3 sequence: CASRGGDPNTGELFF. The CDR3 DNA follows: TGTGCCAGCAGGGGGGGGGACCCTAACACCGGGGAGCTGTTTTTT.

This clone was detected a few times. This chain connects TRBV2 to TRBJ2-2; the match to TRBD1 covers 7 bases. The CDR3 runs to 15 residues. V was clipped by 3 bases and J by 0 bases; unmatched bases: 1. Germline V gene data show CDR1 as SNHLY and CDR2 as FYNNEI. CDR3 coding DNA: TGTGCCAGCAGTGATACAGGGGCGAACACCGGGGAGCTGTTTTTT. Protein sequence: CASSDTGANTGELFF.

V is TRBV7-9 and J is TRBJ1-5; D is undetermined. Germline CDR1 and CDR2: SEHNR and FQNEAQ (reference sequence). The CDR3 runs 15 residues. V was cut by 5 bases and J by 2 bases, with 13 bases left in between. The CDR3 is CASSLGSSGNQPQHF. The CDR3, as DNA: TGTGCCAGCAGCCTAGGATCTTCGGGCAATCAGCCCCAGCATTTT. The full variable domain, rest sourced from reference TRBV7-9 and TRBJ1-5, is DTGVSQNPRHKITKRGQNVTFRCDPISEHNRLYWYRQTLGQGPEFLTYFQNEAQLEKSRLLSDRFSAERPKGSFSTLEIQRTEQGDSAMYLCASSLGSSGNQPQHFGDGTRLSIL.

This rearrangement joins TRBV4-2 to TRBJ2-7; 8 nucleotides match TRBD2. Germline assignment: CDR1 LGHNA and CDR2 YNFKEQ. CDR3 size: 16 residues. V lost 0 bases, J lost 6 bases, and 10 bases stayed unmatched. The CDR3 sequence is CASSQEGAGALAEQYF. The CDR3 DNA is TGTGCCAGCAGCCAAGAAGGAGCGGGAGCACTAGCCGAGCAGTACTTC.